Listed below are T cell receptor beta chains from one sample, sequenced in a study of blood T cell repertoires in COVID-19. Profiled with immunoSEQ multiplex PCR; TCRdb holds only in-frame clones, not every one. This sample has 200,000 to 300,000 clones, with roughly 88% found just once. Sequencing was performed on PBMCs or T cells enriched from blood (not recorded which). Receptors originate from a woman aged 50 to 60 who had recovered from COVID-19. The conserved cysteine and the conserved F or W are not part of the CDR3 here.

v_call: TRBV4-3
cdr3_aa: ASSQDGDRVISPLH

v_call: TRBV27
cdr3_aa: ASSPRQGGQNTEAF

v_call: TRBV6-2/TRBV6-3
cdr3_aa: ASSYGPTGAGYEQY

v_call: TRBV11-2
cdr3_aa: ASSLYGGDYGYT

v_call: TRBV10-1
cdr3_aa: ASMGRLYEQY

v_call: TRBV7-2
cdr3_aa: ASSAGQNSYEQY

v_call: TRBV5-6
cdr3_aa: ASRLGGRAIYEQY

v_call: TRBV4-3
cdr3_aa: ASSQSTGFQETQY

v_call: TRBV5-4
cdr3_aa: ASTPGHQPNYGYT

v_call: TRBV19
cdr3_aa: ASSKALAQGSNQPQH

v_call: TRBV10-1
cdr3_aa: ARQGTNQETQY

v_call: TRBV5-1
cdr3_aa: ASSFAGQETQY

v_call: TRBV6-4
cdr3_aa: ASSDSTGGDVRNQPQH

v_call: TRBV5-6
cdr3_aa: ASSLASQVTDTQY

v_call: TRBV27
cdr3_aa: ASTQRTGPYGYT

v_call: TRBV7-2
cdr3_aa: ASSFGGEGNTIY

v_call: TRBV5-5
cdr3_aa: ASSLEQGVDGYT

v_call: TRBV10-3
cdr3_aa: AISGTGGADTQY

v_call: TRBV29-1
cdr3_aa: SVDGLTGVVDASTDTQY

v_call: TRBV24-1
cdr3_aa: ATSESSPRQTNTGELF

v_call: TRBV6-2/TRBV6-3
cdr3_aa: ASRPPGQPPEAF

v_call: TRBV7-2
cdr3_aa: ASSLHQGASEAF